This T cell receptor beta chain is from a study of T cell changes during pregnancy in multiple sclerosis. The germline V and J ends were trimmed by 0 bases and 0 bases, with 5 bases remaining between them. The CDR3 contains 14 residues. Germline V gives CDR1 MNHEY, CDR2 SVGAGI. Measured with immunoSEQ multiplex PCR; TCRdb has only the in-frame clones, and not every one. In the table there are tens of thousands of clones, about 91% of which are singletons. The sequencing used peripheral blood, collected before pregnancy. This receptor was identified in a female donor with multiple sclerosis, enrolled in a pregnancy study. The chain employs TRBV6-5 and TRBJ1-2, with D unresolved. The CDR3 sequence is CASSYSRANYGYTF. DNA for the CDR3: TGTGCCAGCAGTTACTCCCGGGCTAACTATGGCTACACCTTC.